The 27 T cell receptor beta chains given below trace back to one sample, sequenced in a study of blood T cell repertoires in COVID-19. Using immunoSEQ multiplex PCR, the repertoire was profiled, and TCRdb retains in-frame clones only, with some absent. The profile shows 190,000 or so clones, 80% to 90% of them singletons. The sequencing sample was made of peripheral blood. These receptor sequences come from a woman younger than 35 who had recovered from COVID-19.

The rearrangement joins TRBV11-2 to TRBJ1-2; 7 nucleotides line up with TRBD1. The V gene end was trimmed by 4 bases and the J gene end by 3 bases; junction bases not matched to a gene: 17. Germline-derived CDR1 and CDR2 are SGHAT and FQNNGV. CDR3 size: 18 residues. The CDR3 protein is CASSSERGGRGNDYGYTF. For the CDR3, the DNA is TGTGCCAGCAGCTCGGAGAGAGGGGGCAGGGGTAATGACTATGGCTACACCTTC.

Regarding this clone: Other DNA sequences in the same sample also yield this CDR3. This chain links TRBV7-2 with TRBJ1-6; 10 bases are shared with TRBD1. The germline CDR1 and CDR2 sequences are SGHTA and FQGNSA. The CDR3 is made up of 15 amino acids. The trim removed 2 bases at V and 7 bases at J, leaving 2 bases unmatched. The CDR3 DNA is TGTGCCAGCAGCTTATTGGGACAGGGGAATTCACCCCTCCACTTT. It encodes CASSLLGQGNSPLHF.

CDR3 nucleotide sequence: TGTGCCAGCACCGAGGGGGGGGATACGCAGTATTTT. Encoded protein: CASTEGGDTQYF. The rearrangement uses TRBV6-5 and TRBJ2-3; tentatively, D is TRBD2 (7 bases). V was cut by 7 bases and J by 6 bases, with 11 bases left in between. The CDR3 length is 12 residues. The germline V gene encodes CDR1 MNHEY and CDR2 SVGAGI.

The rearrangement links TRBV11-2 to TRBJ2-1; 10 bases line up with TRBD2. From germline, CDR1 is SGHAT and CDR2 FQNNGV. V dropped 6 bases and J dropped 3; count of bases not matched to a gene: 5. The CDR3 runs to 15 residues. The CDR3 region is CASRSERGGYNEQFF. The CDR3 nucleotides read TGTGCCAGCAGATCCGAGCGGGGGGGCTACAATGAGCAGTTCTTC.

V and J are TRBV14 and TRBJ2-2, with D possibly TRBD2 on 6 matching bases. The germline V and J ends were trimmed by 1 base and 7 bases, with 7 bases remaining between them. The CDR3 spans 13 residues. CDR1 is SGHDN and CDR2 is FVKESK in the germline V gene. CDR3 DNA: TGTGCCAGCAGCCAAGTGGGAGGCGGGGAGCTGTTTTTT. It encodes CASSQVGGGELFF. Based on the CDR3 plus reference TRBV14 and TRBJ2-2, the full variable domain is EAGVTQFPSHSVIEKGQTVTLRCDPISGHDNLYWYRRVMGKEIKFLLHFVKESKQDESGMPNNRFLAERTGGTYSTLKVQPAELEDSGVYFCASSQVGGGELFFGEGSRLTVL.

This chain joins TRBV19 and TRBJ2-1; tentative D call: TRBD1 (6 bases). Looked up from germline, CDR1 is LNHDA and CDR2 is SQIVND (reference sequence). The V gene lost 7 bases and the J gene lost 7 bases, with 17 bases spanning the gap. There are 14 residues in the CDR3. CDR3 protein: CASKALGGRNEQFF. The DNA for the CDR3 is TGTGCCAGTAAAGCGCTAGGGGGTCGGAATGAGCAGTTCTTC.

V usage is TRBV7-2 and J usage is TRBJ1-5, with no clear D. The CDR3 runs 15 residues. Germline values: CDR1 SGHTA, CDR2 FQGNSA. V was pared by 4 bases and J by 6 bases, with 16 bases between. CDR3 protein: CASSSSVGGGQPQHF. The DNA for the CDR3 is TGTGCCAGCAGCTCAAGCGTAGGAGGAGGTCAGCCCCAGCATTTT. Using reference TRBV7-2 and TRBJ1-5 for the parts outside the CDR3, the full variable domain is GAGVSQSPSNKVTEKGKDVELRCDPISGHTALYWYRQSLGQGLEFLIYFQGNSAPDKSGLPSDRFSAERTGGSVSTLTIQRTQQEDSAVYLCASSSSVGGGQPQHFGDGTRLSIL.

The V and J genes are TRBV4-3 and TRBJ1-3; D perhaps matches TRBD1 (5 bases). This CDR3 has 16 amino acids. The germline V gene encodes CDR1 LGHNA and CDR2 YSLEER. Trimming cost V 3 bases and J 0 bases, with 12 bases left between them. CDR3 sequence: CASSQRRQNSGNTIYF. CDR3 in DNA: TGCGCCAGCAGCCAGAGGCGACAGAACTCTGGAAACACCATATATTTT.

Concerning this clone itself: One end of the junction varies from germline; a read error may be responsible. The chain links TRBV19 to TRBJ1-1; D is ambiguous. The CDR3 spans 17 residues. Germline V gene sequence: CDR1 LNHDA, CDR2 SQIVND (reference sequence). CDR3 amino acids: CASSITPEMAVRTGAFF. The CDR3 DNA reads TGTGCCAGTAGTATAACCCCCGAGATGGCGGTGAGGACTGGAGCTTTCTTT.

The gene calls are TRBV2 and TRBJ1-1; D unresolved. V lost 2 bases, J lost 4 bases, and 11 bases lay in between. The CDR3 is made up of 14 amino acids. Germline loops: CDR1 SNHLY, CDR2 FYNNEI. In nucleotides, the CDR3 is TGTGCCAGCAGTGAAAGTGAGGGTTTCACTGAAGCTTTCTTT. Its translation: CASSESEGFTEAFF.

DNA for the CDR3: TGTGCCAGCACCCGCAGCGGGAGTGGGACAGATACGCAGTATTTT. The encoded protein is CASTRSGSGTDTQYF. The chain joins TRBV3-1 (or the pseudogene TRBV3-2) to TRBJ2-3, with 8 bases lining up with TRBD2. The length of the CDR3 is 15 residues. Trimming at V came to 7 bases and at J to 3 bases, leaving 9 bases not matched to a gene. The germline gives CDR1 LGHDT, CDR2 YNNKEL (reference sequence).

V and J are TRBV20-1 and TRBJ2-1, with 12 positions matching TRBD2. Trimming removed 3 bases from V and 6 bases from J; junction bases left unmatched: 9. CDR1 DFQATT and CDR2 SNEGSKA come from the germline V gene (reference sequence). The CDR3 spans 16 residues. CDR3 residues: CSASASGRAWSNEQFF. Here the CDR3 DNA reads TGCAGTGCTAGTGCTAGCGGGAGGGCCTGGAGCAATGAGCAGTTCTTC.

The V gene is TRBV12-3 or TRBV12-4, the J gene TRBJ2-7; perhaps TRBD1 as D (6 bases). Trimming left V 2 bases short and J 5 bases short, with 10 bases between. CDR3 length equals 13 residues. The CDR3 bases are TGTGCCAGCAGTTTACCAGGGGCCAACGAGCAGTACTTC. Translating gives CASSLPGANEQYF.

The chain joins TRBV20-1 to TRBJ1-1; unclear D gene. The ends were cut back, 5 bases at V and 3 bases at J, with 7 bases in the middle. Germline CDR1 is DFQATT and CDR2 is SNEGSKA (reference sequence). The CDR3 totals 11 residues. The CDR3 DNA follows: TGCAGTGCTGACACTCACACTGAAGCTTTCTTT. Translated: CSADTHTEAFF.

This clone was detected only a few times. The rearrangement uses TRBV28 and TRBJ2-7; no definite D call. Germline lookup yields CDR1 MDHEN and CDR2 SYDVKM. This CDR3 is built from 12 residues. Deletions cut 4 bases from V and 3 bases from J, with 7 bases between. The CDR3 DNA sequence: TGTGCCAGCAGTTCGGTCGGCTACGAGCAGTACGTC. The encoded protein is CASSSVGYEQYV.

The chain uses TRBV30 and TRBJ2-1, with D uncertain. CDR3 length: 15 residues. V gave up 2 bases and J gave up 2 bases, with 13 bases separating them. Germline values: CDR1 GTSNPN, CDR2 SVGIG (reference sequence). CDR3 nucleotides: TGTGCCTGGAGTTTGGAAGTAGCAACCTACAATGAGCAGTTCTTC. Amino acid sequence: CAWSLEVATYNEQFF. The variable domain in full, with the rest retrieved from reference TRBV30 and TRBJ2-1, is SQTIHQWPATLVQPVGSPLSLECTVEGTSNPNLYWYRQAAGRGLQLLFYSVGIGQISSEVPQNLSASRPQDRQFILSSKKLLLSDSGFYLCAWSLEVATYNEQFFGPGTRLTVL.

The genes are TRBV7-2 and TRBJ2-3, with TRBD2 matching 7 bases. Per germline, CDR1 SGHTA and CDR2 FQGNSA. V lost 4 bases and J lost 6; bases outside the gene matches: 10. CDR3 length: 15 residues. Here the CDR3 reads CASSSTSSRPDTQYF. The CDR3 bases are TGTGCCAGCAGCTCGACTAGCTCCCGCCCGGATACGCAGTATTTT.

The chain combines TRBV3-1 (or the pseudogene TRBV3-2) with TRBJ1-2; tentatively, D is TRBD1 (5 bases). The V end lost 0 bases, the J end lost 0 bases, and 11 bases lay between the germline ends. CDR1 is LGHDT, CDR2 YNNKEL, per germline (reference sequence). The CDR3 spans 16 residues. CDR3 sequence (DNA): TGTGCCAGCAGCCAAGATGGCGGACAACCTAACTATGGCTACACCTTC. Translating gives CASSQDGGQPNYGYTF.

CDR3 DNA sequence: TGTGCCAGCAGCTCTGGGCCGAACGCCTACGAGCAGTACTTC. It yields the protein CASSSGPNAYEQYF. The chain uses TRBV7-3 and TRBJ2-7; D gene ambiguous. Trimming took 4 bases from V and 2 from J, leaving 12 bases between them. This CDR3 is 14 amino acids long. CDR1 SGHTA and CDR2 FQGTGA come from the germline V gene.

The gene calls are TRBV27 and TRBJ1-1; TRBD1 might be the D (5 bases). Trimming stripped 6 bases from V and 1 base from J, with 9 bases between. This CDR3 has 13 amino acids. CDR1 and CDR2 (germline): MNHEY, SMNVEV (reference sequence). This chain's CDR3 is CASSWTPNTEAFF. CDR3 nucleotides: TGTGCCAGCAGCTGGACACCGAACACTGAAGCTTTCTTT.

In this sample, this clone turned up a few times. This chain connects TRBV3-1 (or the pseudogene TRBV3-2) to TRBJ1-1, with TRBD1 matching 9 bases. This CDR3 contains 17 residues. Losses at the gene ends were 5 bases for V and 4 bases for J; bases not matched to a gene: 14. Germline lookup yields CDR1 LGHDT and CDR2 YNNKEL (reference sequence). Written as DNA, the CDR3 is TGTGCCAGCAGCGGACGGCCGGGACAGGGCTCGTCCACTGAAGCTTTCTTT. Translating it yields CASSGRPGQGSSTEAFF.

The CDR3, as DNA: TGTGCCAGCAGCAAAGTTCAGGGGCCCCCCTACGAGCAGTACGTC. It codes for CASSKVQGPPYEQYV. This sequence joins TRBV21-1 and TRBJ2-7; TRBD1 is the table's D call, not checked against the DNA. TRBV21-1 constitutes a pseudogene. The CDR3 consists of 15 residues.

V and J are TRBV5-1 and TRBJ2-5; TRBD2 matches at 12 bases. The CDR3 extends over 17 amino acids. Trimming at V came to 0 bases and at J to 2 bases, leaving 5 bases not matched to a gene. Germline assignment: CDR1 SGHRS and CDR2 YFSETQ. This CDR3 reads CASSLGLAGAGQETQYF. The DNA of the CDR3 is TGCGCCAGCAGCTTGGGACTAGCGGGGGCCGGGCAAGAGACCCAGTACTTC.

This clone was seen a single time. This rearrangement joins TRBV13 to TRBJ2-7; TRBD1 aligns across 8 bases. CDR1 and CDR2 from the germline V gene are PRHDT and FYEKMQ (reference sequence). Trimming cost V 5 bases and J 6 bases; bases outside gene matches: 6. The CDR3 is 13 residues long. CDR3 in amino acids: CASSLKTGAEQYF. As DNA, the CDR3 is TGTGCCAGCAGCCTAAAGACAGGGGCCGAGCAGTACTTC.

J is TRBJ2-7 and V is TRBV9; perhaps TRBD2 as D (5 bases). This CDR3 has 13 residues. CDR1 is SGDLS and CDR2 is YYNGEE in the germline V gene. Trimming pared 1 base from V and 2 bases from J, leaving 7 bases between. The CDR3 reads CASSVSGTYEQYF. The DNA for the CDR3 is TGTGCCAGCAGCGTATCGGGGACCTACGAGCAGTACTTC.

The chain links TRBV19 to TRBJ2-7; D unclear. Between the trimmed V and J ends, which lost 4 bases and 6 bases, there was a span of 7 bases. The CDR3 spans 11 residues. CDR1 LNHDA and CDR2 SQIVND come from the germline V gene (reference sequence). This CDR3 reads CASSNRGEQYV. In DNA form, the CDR3 reads TGTGCCAGTAGTAACCGCGGCGAGCAGTACGTC.

The chain's CDR3 is CASSTAVEGHNYGYTF. CDR3 coding DNA: TGTGCCAGCTCAACGGCGGTGGAAGGACACAACTATGGCTACACCTTC. This chain connects TRBV18 to TRBJ1-2; D might be TRBD1 (5 bases). Germline V CDR1 and CDR2: KGHSH, LQKENI. The length of the CDR3 is 16 residues. The V end was cut by 5 bases, the J end by 2 bases, with 18 bases between.